A selection of T cell receptor beta chains follows, all from one sample in a study of CXCR3-negative and CXCR3-positive naive CD8 T cells. TCRdb reprocessed the 5' RACE reads and stores each CDR3 protein as one record, lacking DNA. The sample table includes about 150,000 distinct CDR3 sequences. Sequenced: naive CXCR3+ CD8+ T cells from blood. These receptors were obtained from a human donor in good health. Some clones in this sample may be carry-over from other donors' samples. The CDR3 runs from the conserved cysteine through the conserved F or W. Each record gives: J gene, V gene, CDR3 protein.

>TRBJ2-3|TRBV2
CASSEVLAGVDTQYF
>TRBJ2-2|TRBV7-9
CASSSKEETLNTGELFF
>TRBJ2-3|TRBV12-3/TRBV12-4
CASSFDGDPDTQYF
>TRBJ2-1|TRBV29-1
CSVEAGGDEQFF
>TRBJ1-1|TRBV7-8
CASSLTVWSEAFF
>TRBJ1-1|TRBV15
CAKQGKKDTEAFF
>TRBJ2-7|TRBV7-6
CASSLSSELIGMYEQYF
>TRBJ1-4|TRBV29-1
CSVRGLMEKLFF
>TRBJ2-1|TRBV5-1
CASSLEGNRYNEQFF
>TRBJ2-7|TRBV12-3/TRBV12-4
CASSFSGSFYEQYF
>TRBJ2-1|TRBV4-3
CASSQDRLAEEGANEQFF
>TRBJ1-3|TRBV12-3/TRBV12-4
CASSLRVHFSGNTIYF
>TRBJ1-1|TRBV4-1
CASSQDLPSEAFF
>TRBJ2-1|TRBV28
CASSFRGNYNEQFF
>TRBJ2-1|TRBV29-1
CSAADRDNEQFF
>TRBJ2-5|TRBV5-4
CASSSAAGTGETQYF
>TRBJ2-2|TRBV7-6
CAIPLAPGTSGYTGELFF
>TRBJ2-7|TRBV7-9
CASSPGGAPEDEQYF
>TRBJ2-7|TRBV7-9
CASSLFLSYEQYF
>TRBJ2-2|TRBV20-1
CSARNQGDVTGELFF
>TRBJ2-7|TRBV5-1
CASSPNRAGQYF
>TRBJ2-1|TRBV19
CASSISSSYNEQFF
>TRBJ2-2|TRBV28
CASSSPSLADELFF
>TRBJ2-7|TRBV6-4
CASGRQGAVYEQYF
>TRBJ1-1|TRBV13
CASSLGVFLNTEAFF
>TRBJ2-7|TRBV28
CASSPRKLPTYEQYF
>TRBJ2-7|TRBV3-1
CASSQLLAGVYEQCF
>TRBJ1-4|TRBV12-3/TRBV12-4
CASSWTGDELFF
>TRBJ2-5|TRBV12-3/TRBV12-4
CASGQWDREETQYF
>TRBJ2-7|TRBV7-8
CASSLSGVSSYEQYF
>TRBJ2-7|TRBV5-1
CASSLASGGAYEQYF
>TRBJ2-7|TRBV2
CASRLAGGSHEQYF
>TRBJ2-2|TRBV2
CASRPWDANTGELFF